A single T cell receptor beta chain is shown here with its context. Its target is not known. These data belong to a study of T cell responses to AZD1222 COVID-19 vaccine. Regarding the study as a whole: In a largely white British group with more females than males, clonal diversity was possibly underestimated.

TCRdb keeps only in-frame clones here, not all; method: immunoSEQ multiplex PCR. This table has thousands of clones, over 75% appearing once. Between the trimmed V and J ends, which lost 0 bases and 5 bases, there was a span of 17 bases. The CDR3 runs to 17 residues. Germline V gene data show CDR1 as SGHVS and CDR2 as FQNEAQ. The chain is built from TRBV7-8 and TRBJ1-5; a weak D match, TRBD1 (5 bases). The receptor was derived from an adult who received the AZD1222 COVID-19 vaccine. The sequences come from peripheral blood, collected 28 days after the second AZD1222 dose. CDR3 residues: CASSLARVFGGDQPQHF. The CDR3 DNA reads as TGTGCCAGCAGCTTAGCGCGGGTTTTTGGGGGGGATCAGCCCCAGCATTTT. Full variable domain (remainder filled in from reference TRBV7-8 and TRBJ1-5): GAGVSQSPRYKVAKRGQDVALRCDPISGHVSLFWYQQALGQGPEFLTYFQNEAQLDKSGLPSDRFFAERPEGSVSTLKIQRTQQEDSAVYLCASSLARVFGGDQPQHFGDGTRLSIL.